This T cell receptor (beta chain) was identified in a study of T cell clonality in common variable immunodeficiency. Concerning this clone: No antigen is known for it. Read data end 3 residues before the CDR3 end; the end is taken from the germline J gene.

Blood samples were heparinized, roughly 5 to 8.5 ml per donor. The study's findings and limits: CVID subjects had higher TCRbeta clonality than healthy controls, most marked in about a third. The cause of increased CVID clonality remains unclear without subpopulation sequencing. CVID subjects shared fewer TCRbeta clones than healthy controls did.

The protocol was immunoSEQ multiplex PCR, while the TCRdb copy is restricted to in-frame clones and leaves out a portion. The data show more than 55,000 clones, with none appearing a single time. The CDR3 contains 15 residues. Germline V gives CDR1 SGHRS, CDR2 YFSETQ. The V gene end was trimmed by 2 bases and the J gene end by 4 bases; junction bases not matched to a gene: 3. The specimen was peripheral blood mononuclear cells. J is TRBJ2-1 and V is TRBV5-1; 10 positions match TRBD2. This clonotype was obtained from a person between 18 and 75 years old in good health. CDR3 DNA, as far as it was read: TGCGCCAGCAGCTTTAGCGGGGGGATGTACAATGAG. The encoded protein is CASSFSGGMYNE. The full CDR3 protein is CASSFSGGMYNEQFF.